Below are 10 T cell receptor beta chains sequenced from a single sample in a study of T cell repertoires in cytomegalovirus infection. Their antigens remain unidentified. One entry per CDR3 protein results from TCRdb running MiXCR on the reads. The sample has hundreds of thousands of distinct CDR3 sequences; roughly a third are singletons. The sequencing used cultured CD8+ T cells from PBMCs, collected from culture after CMV antigen stimulation. The receptors come from a human donor in good health (CMV status not recorded). Some clones in this sample may be carry-over from other donors' samples.

This clonotype was observed a handful of times. This rearrangement joins TRBV24-1 to TRBJ2-4; D may be TRBD1 (7 bases). V lost 9 bases to trimming and J lost 3 bases, with 17 bases between them. Germline values: CDR1 KGHDR, CDR2 SFDVKD. The CDR3 totals 15 residues. CDR3 coding DNA: TGTGCCACCGCTGGACAGGTGGGGGGCAAAAACATTCAGTACTTC. It encodes CATAGQVGGKNIQYF.

This clonotype was counted at least ten times. The chain links TRBV7-2 to TRBJ1-6; D is possibly TRBD1 (5 bases). Trimming stripped 5 bases from V and 6 bases from J, with 14 bases between. CDR1 is SGHTA, CDR2 FQGNSA, per germline. This CDR3 comprises 15 residues. This chain's CDR3 is CASSPLGATNSPLHF. CDR3 nucleotides: TGTGCCAGCAGCCCCTTAGGGGCCACTAATTCACCCCTCCACTTT.

The V call is TRBV4-1, the J call TRBJ2-1, with 13 bases lining up with TRBD2. V lost 4 bases and J lost 9; bases outside the gene matches: 9. The CDR3 runs 16 residues. In germline, CDR1 is MGHRA, CDR2 YSYEKL. The CDR3 DNA reads as TGCGCCAGCAGCCCCCACGGGACTAGCGGGGCCCCTGAGCAGTTCTTC. Translating it yields CASSPHGTSGAPEQFF.

The V gene is TRBV19, the J gene TRBJ1-5, with D possibly TRBD1 on 6 matching bases. This CDR3 spans 15 amino acids. CDR1 LNHDA and CDR2 SQIVND come from the germline V gene (reference sequence). Trimming shortened V by 7 bases and J by 5 bases, and 18 bases separated the two germline ends. In DNA form, the CDR3 reads TGTGCCAGTAAGCTCCCAGGGGCTGGCGATCAGCCCCAGCATTTT. It codes for CASKLPGAGDQPQHF.

This clonotype was picked up a small number of times. The chain has TRBV7-9 and TRBJ2-3; 15 nucleotides line up with TRBD2. Germline lookup yields CDR1 SEHNR and CDR2 FQNEAQ (reference sequence). V was clipped by 5 bases and J by 3 bases; unmatched bases: 9. The CDR3 covers 18 residues. The CDR3 nucleotides are TGTGCCAGCAGCGGATGGACTAGCGGGGGGGGGATGACAGATACGCAGTATTTT. The encoded protein is CASSGWTSGGGMTDTQYF.

V usage is TRBV12-3 or TRBV12-4 and J usage is TRBJ2-3; a possible D gene is TRBD2 (5 bases). The CDR3 totals 16 residues. The V end was cut by 4 bases, the J end by 2 bases, with 16 bases between. The CDR3 nucleotides read TGTGCCAGCAGTTCTGACAAACTAGGATCCACAGATACGCAGTATTTT. It yields the protein CASSSDKLGSTDTQYF.

This clonotype showed up just a few times. The gene calls are TRBV7-9 and TRBJ2-2; no definite D call. The CDR3 length is 12 residues. Germline-derived CDR1 and CDR2 are SEHNR and FQNEAQ (reference sequence). CDR3 sequence (DNA): TGTGTGCCGTCCGCGAACACCGGGGAGCTGTTTTTT. It specifies CVPSANTGELFF.

This clonotype was seen a handful of times. This rearrangement joins TRBV20-1 to TRBJ1-2; D gene ambiguous. This CDR3 region has 13 residues. Germline CDR1 is DFQATT and CDR2 is SNEGSKA (reference sequence). Trimming removed 3 bases from V and 3 bases from J, with 11 bases in between. Here the CDR3 DNA reads TGCAGTGCTAGTGACCCAGCCCACTATGGCTACACCTTC. Its translation is CSASDPAHYGYTF.

V and J are TRBV12-3 or TRBV12-4 and TRBJ2-7; D possibly corresponds to TRBD2 (6 bases). This CDR3 spans 14 amino acids. Between the trimmed V and J ends, which lost 3 bases and 3 bases, there was a span of 12 bases. The CDR3 loop reads CASSFAGTHYEQYF. The CDR3 DNA is TGTGCCAGCAGTTTCGCGGGAACTCACTACGAGCAGTACTTC.

In regard to this clonotype: A much larger clone sits a single nucleotide away, making a read error possible. The chain combines TRBV7-2 with TRBJ2-7, with TRBD2 matching 8 bases. Germline loops: CDR1 SGHTA, CDR2 FQGNSA. The CDR3 consists of 13 residues. CDR3 sequence: CANSLGGGPNLYV. As DNA, the CDR3 is TGTGCCAACAGCCTCGGGGGGGGCCCCAACCTTTACGTC.